The rows below give T cell receptor beta chains drawn from one sample of a study of blood T cell repertoires in COVID-19. Assay: immunoSEQ multiplex PCR; the TCRdb copy retains only in-frame clones and omits some. The table lists roughly 150,000 clones, over 80% of them singletons, with about 5.2% in the top ten. Source material: PBMCs or T cells enriched from blood (not recorded which). The source of these receptors is a man aged 65 to 79 who had been exposed to COVID-19. CDR3s include the opening cysteine and the closing phenylalanine or tryptophan. A D gene is named only where the DNA matches it firmly. Clone size is stated in some rows and not others, as once, few, many or a class when expanded.

v_call: TRBV6-5; d_call: .; clone_size: .; j_call: TRBJ2-7; cdr3_aa: CASSQAIDIYEQYF; cdr3_nt: TGTGCCAGCAGCCAAGCGATAGATATCTACGAGCAGTACTTC
v_call: TRBV19; d_call: TRBD1; clone_size: .; j_call: TRBJ1-2; cdr3_aa: CASSPGQGGYGYTF; cdr3_nt: TGTGCCAGTAGCCCGGGACAGGGGGGCTATGGCTACACCTTC
v_call: TRBV4-3; d_call: TRBD1; clone_size: .; j_call: TRBJ1-2; cdr3_aa: CASSQDRTGGKFYGYTF; cdr3_nt: TGCGCCAGCAGCCAAGATCGAACAGGGGGGAAGTTCTATGGCTACACCTTC
v_call: TRBV6-5; d_call: .; clone_size: once; j_call: TRBJ1-5; cdr3_aa: CASRDTGSLGPQHF; cdr3_nt: TGTGCCAGCAGGGATACAGGGTCCCTGGGGCCCCAGCATTTT
v_call: TRBV19; d_call: .; clone_size: .; j_call: TRBJ1-2; cdr3_aa: CASSIRPGQEGYGYTF; cdr3_nt: TGTGCCAGTAGTATCCGACCGGGACAAGAGGGCTATGGCTACACCTTC
v_call: TRBV18; d_call: TRBD1; clone_size: once; j_call: TRBJ2-5; cdr3_aa: CASAGQGSSYQETQYF; cdr3_nt: TGTGCCAGCGCCGGACAGGGCTCATCTTACCAAGAGACCCAGTACTTC
v_call: TRBV5-6; d_call: TRBD2; clone_size: .; j_call: TRBJ2-1; cdr3_aa: CASSLMTSGVRNEQFF; cdr3_nt: TGTGCCAGCAGCTTGATGACTAGCGGGGTCCGAAACGAGCAGTTCTTC
v_call: TRBV12-3/TRBV12-4; d_call: .; clone_size: .; j_call: TRBJ1-5; cdr3_aa: CASSLSSIQPQHF; cdr3_nt: TGTGCCAGCAGTTTAAGTAGTATTCAGCCCCAGCATTTT
v_call: TRBV27; d_call: TRBD2; clone_size: once; j_call: TRBJ2-5; cdr3_aa: CATSPSGSGETQYF; cdr3_nt: TGTGCCACTTCCCCTAGCGGGAGTGGAGAGACCCAGTACTTC
v_call: TRBV28; d_call: TRBD2; clone_size: .; j_call: TRBJ2-7; cdr3_aa: CASSLLAGGPAYEQYF; cdr3_nt: TGTGCCAGCAGTTTATTAGCGGGAGGGCCGGCGTACGAGCAGTACTTC
v_call: TRBV28; d_call: .; clone_size: few; j_call: TRBJ1-1; cdr3_aa: CATRTGGKNTEAFF; cdr3_nt: TGTGCCACCCGGACGGGAGGTAAGAACACTGAAGCTTTCTTT
v_call: TRBV14; d_call: TRBD2; clone_size: .; j_call: TRBJ2-7; cdr3_aa: CASSQLPGLAGASYEQYF; cdr3_nt: TGTGCCAGCAGCCAGTTGCCGGGACTAGCGGGGGCTTCCTACGAGCAGTACTTC
v_call: TRBV15; d_call: .; clone_size: few; j_call: TRBJ1-1; cdr3_aa: CATSRGLNTEAFF; cdr3_nt: TGTGCCACCAGCAGAGGGCTGAACACTGAAGCTTTCTTT
v_call: TRBV2; d_call: .; clone_size: once; j_call: TRBJ1-4; cdr3_aa: CASRREGTNEKLFF; cdr3_nt: TGTGCCAGCCGACGGGAGGGTACTAATGAAAAACTGTTTTTT
v_call: TRBV5-1; d_call: TRBD1; clone_size: .; j_call: TRBJ1-3; cdr3_aa: CASSLGLRDRGVPPPGNTIYF; cdr3_nt: TGCGCCAGCAGCTTGGGGCTGCGGGACAGGGGAGTTCCTCCACCTGGAAACACCATATATTTT
v_call: TRBV18; d_call: .; clone_size: .; j_call: TRBJ1-2; cdr3_aa: CASSTGEVSGYTF; cdr3_nt: TGTGCCAGCTCCACGGGGGAGGTTAGCGGCTACACCTTC
v_call: TRBV7-9; d_call: .; clone_size: .; j_call: TRBJ2-1; cdr3_aa: CASSNRFEQFF; cdr3_nt: TGTGCCAGCAGCAACCGGTTTGAGCAGTTCTTC
v_call: TRBV4-2; d_call: .; clone_size: .; j_call: TRBJ2-3; cdr3_aa: CASSQTSADTQYF; cdr3_nt: TGTGCCAGCAGCCAGACTTCAGCGGATACGCAGTATTTT
v_call: TRBV28; d_call: .; clone_size: .; j_call: TRBJ2-7; cdr3_aa: CASRGASYEQYF; cdr3_nt: TGTGCCAGCAGGGGGGCTTCCTACGAGCAGTACTTC
v_call: TRBV10-2; d_call: .; clone_size: .; j_call: TRBJ2-1; cdr3_aa: CASSGQYNEQFF; cdr3_nt: TGCGCCAGCAGTGGACAGTACAATGAGCAGTTCTTC
v_call: TRBV4-2; d_call: TRBD1; clone_size: .; j_call: TRBJ2-7; cdr3_aa: CASSHPGGNEQYF; cdr3_nt: TGTGCCAGCAGCCATCCAGGGGGCAACGAGCAGTACTTC
v_call: TRBV7-2; d_call: .; clone_size: .; j_call: TRBJ2-3; cdr3_aa: CASSFAQGLLRTDTQYF; cdr3_nt: TGTGCCAGCAGCTTCGCCCAGGGTCTATTAAGGACAGATACGCAGTATTTT
v_call: TRBV5-1; d_call: TRBD1; clone_size: .; j_call: TRBJ1-2; cdr3_aa: CASSYEPGQDYGYTF; cdr3_nt: TGCGCCAGCAGCTACGAACCTGGACAGGACTATGGCTACACCTTC
v_call: TRBV29-1; d_call: TRBD1; clone_size: .; j_call: TRBJ2-1; cdr3_aa: CSVDRTGFYEQFF; cdr3_nt: TGCAGCGTTGATAGGACAGGGTTCTATGAGCAGTTCTTC
v_call: TRBV28; d_call: .; clone_size: .; j_call: TRBJ2-6; cdr3_aa: CASSPSLAGANVLTF; cdr3_nt: TGTGCCAGCAGTCCCTCCCTAGCCGGGGCCAACGTCCTGACTTTC
v_call: TRBV5-1; d_call: .; clone_size: .; j_call: TRBJ2-7; cdr3_aa: CASSPGIRAYEQYF; cdr3_nt: TGCGCCAGCAGCCCGGGAATCCGCGCCTACGAGCAGTACTTC
v_call: TRBV7-9; d_call: .; clone_size: .; j_call: TRBJ2-1; cdr3_aa: CASSLARRDDQGYFNEQFF; cdr3_nt: TGTGCCAGCAGCTTAGCGCGGAGAGATGATCAGGGGTATTTCAATGAGCAGTTCTTC
v_call: TRBV27; d_call: .; clone_size: .; j_call: TRBJ1-5; cdr3_aa: CASSYRGGIQPQHF; cdr3_nt: TGTGCCAGCAGTTATAGGGGGGGAATACAGCCCCAGCATTTT
v_call: TRBV28; d_call: .; clone_size: .; j_call: TRBJ1-5; cdr3_aa: CASRLTGAGGPQHF; cdr3_nt: TGTGCCAGCAGGCTGACAGGTGCTGGGGGGCCCCAGCATTTT
v_call: TRBV5-5; d_call: .; clone_size: .; j_call: TRBJ2-3; cdr3_aa: CASSLAPVMSSRRDTQYF; cdr3_nt: TGTGCCAGCAGCTTGGCGCCGGTAATGTCTAGCAGAAGGGATACGCAGTATTTT
v_call: TRBV7-9; d_call: .; clone_size: .; j_call: TRBJ2-7; cdr3_aa: CASSFEGSANEQYF; cdr3_nt: TGTGCCAGCTCGTTCGAGGGTAGCGCGAACGAGCAGTACTTC
v_call: TRBV7-8; d_call: .; clone_size: .; j_call: TRBJ2-1; cdr3_aa: CASRERFLGLNYNEQFF; cdr3_nt: TGTGCCAGCCGTGAACGTTTCTTGGGACTCAACTACAATGAGCAGTTCTTC
v_call: TRBV10-3; d_call: TRBD1; clone_size: .; j_call: TRBJ1-3; cdr3_aa: CASGQGSSGNTIYF; cdr3_nt: TGTGCCTCCGGACAGGGGAGCTCTGGAAACACCATATATTTT
v_call: TRBV4-1; d_call: TRBD1; clone_size: .; j_call: TRBJ1-4; cdr3_aa: CASTRARGPGGTNEKLFF; cdr3_nt: TGCGCCAGCACCCGAGCCAGGGGGCCGGGGGGAACTAATGAAAAACTGTTTTTT
v_call: TRBV28; d_call: .; clone_size: .; j_call: TRBJ2-2; cdr3_aa: CASIGGTSTGELFF; cdr3_nt: TGTGCCAGCATCGGGGGGACAAGCACCGGGGAGCTGTTTTTT